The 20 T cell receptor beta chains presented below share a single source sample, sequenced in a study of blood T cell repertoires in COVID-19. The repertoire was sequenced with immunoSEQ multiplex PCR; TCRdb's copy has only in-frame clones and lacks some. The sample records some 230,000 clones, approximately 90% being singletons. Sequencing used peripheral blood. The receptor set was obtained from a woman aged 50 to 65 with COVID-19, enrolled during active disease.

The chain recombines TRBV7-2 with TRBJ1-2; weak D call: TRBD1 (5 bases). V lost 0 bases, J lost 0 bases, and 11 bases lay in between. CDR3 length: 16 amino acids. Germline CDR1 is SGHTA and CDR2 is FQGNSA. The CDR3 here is CASSLASTDPNYGYTF. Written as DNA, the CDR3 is TGTGCCAGCAGCTTAGCCTCGACAGATCCTAACTATGGCTACACCTTC.

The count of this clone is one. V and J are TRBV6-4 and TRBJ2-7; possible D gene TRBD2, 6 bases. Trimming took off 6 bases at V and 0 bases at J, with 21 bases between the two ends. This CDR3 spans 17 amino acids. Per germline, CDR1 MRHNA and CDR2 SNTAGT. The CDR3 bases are TGTGCCAGCAGACCGGAGGTTGGCGGGGCGGACTCCTACGAGCAGTACGTC. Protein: CASRPEVGGADSYEQYV.

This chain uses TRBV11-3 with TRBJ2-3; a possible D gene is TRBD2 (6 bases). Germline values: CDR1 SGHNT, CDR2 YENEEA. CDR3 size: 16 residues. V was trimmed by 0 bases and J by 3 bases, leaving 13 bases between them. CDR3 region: CASSLDVRGSTDTQYF. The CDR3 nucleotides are TGTGCCAGCAGCTTAGATGTGCGGGGTTCGACAGATACGCAGTATTTT. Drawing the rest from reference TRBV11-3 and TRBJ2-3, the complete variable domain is EAGVVQSPRYKIIEKKQPVAFWCNPISGHNTLYWYLQNLGQGPELLIRYENEEAVDDSQLPKDRFSAERLKGVDSTLKIQPAELGDSAVYLCASSLDVRGSTDTQYFGPGTRLTVL.

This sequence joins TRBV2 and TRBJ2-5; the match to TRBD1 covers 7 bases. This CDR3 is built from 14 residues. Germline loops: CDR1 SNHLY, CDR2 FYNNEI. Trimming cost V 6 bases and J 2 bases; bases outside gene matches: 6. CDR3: CASREGTAQETQYF. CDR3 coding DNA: TGTGCCAGCAGAGAGGGGACAGCGCAAGAGACCCAGTACTTC.

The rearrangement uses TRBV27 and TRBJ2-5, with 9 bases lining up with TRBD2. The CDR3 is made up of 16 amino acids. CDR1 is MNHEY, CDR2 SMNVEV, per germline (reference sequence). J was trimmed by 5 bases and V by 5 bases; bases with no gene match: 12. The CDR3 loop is CASSRISGGYKETQYF. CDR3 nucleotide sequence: TGTGCCAGCAGTCGGATTAGCGGGGGATACAAGGAGACCCAGTACTTC.

The CDR3 protein is CAISLGQEKYEQYF. For the CDR3, the DNA is TGTGCCATCAGCCTCGGACAGGAAAAATACGAGCAGTACTTC. The chain employs TRBV10-3 and TRBJ2-7, with 7 positions matching TRBD1. The CDR3 sequence is 14 residues long. Trimming cost V 6 bases and J 4 bases; bases outside gene matches: 9. Germline loops: CDR1 ENHRY, CDR2 SYGVKD.

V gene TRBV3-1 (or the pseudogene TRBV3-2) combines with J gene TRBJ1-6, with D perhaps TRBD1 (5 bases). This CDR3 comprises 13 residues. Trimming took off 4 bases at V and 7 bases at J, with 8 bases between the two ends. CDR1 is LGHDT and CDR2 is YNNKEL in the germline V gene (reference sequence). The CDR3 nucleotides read TGTGCCAGCAGCCCGAGACAGAATTCACCCCTCCACTTT. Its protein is CASSPRQNSPLHF.

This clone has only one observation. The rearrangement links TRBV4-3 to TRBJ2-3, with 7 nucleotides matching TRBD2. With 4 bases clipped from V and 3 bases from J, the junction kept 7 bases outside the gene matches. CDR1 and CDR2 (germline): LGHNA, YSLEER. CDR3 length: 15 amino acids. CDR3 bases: TGCGCCAGCAGCCCGTCGGGGGGAGGAACAGATACGCAGTATTTT. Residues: CASSPSGGGTDTQYF.

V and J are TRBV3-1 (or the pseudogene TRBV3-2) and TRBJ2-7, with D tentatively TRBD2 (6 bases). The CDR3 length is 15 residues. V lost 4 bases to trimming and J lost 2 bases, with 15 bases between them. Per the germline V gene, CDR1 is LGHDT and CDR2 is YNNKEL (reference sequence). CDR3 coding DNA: TGTGCCAGCAGCCGCGGCCCGACTAGGGCCTACGAGCAGTACTTC. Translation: CASSRGPTRAYEQYF.

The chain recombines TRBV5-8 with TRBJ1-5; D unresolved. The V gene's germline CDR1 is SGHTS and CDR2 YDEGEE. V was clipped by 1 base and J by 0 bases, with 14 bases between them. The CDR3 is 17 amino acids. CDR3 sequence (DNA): TGTGCCAGCAGCTTGTTTGAGTTGGTTTATAGCAATCAGCCCCAGCATTTT. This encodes CASSLFELVYSNQPQHF.

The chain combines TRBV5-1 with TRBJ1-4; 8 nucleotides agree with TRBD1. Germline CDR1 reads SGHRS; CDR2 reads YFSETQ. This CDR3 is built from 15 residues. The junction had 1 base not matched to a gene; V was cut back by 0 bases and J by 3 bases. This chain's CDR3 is CASSLGTGSNEKLFF. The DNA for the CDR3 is TGCGCCAGCAGCTTGGGGACAGGGTCTAATGAAAAACTGTTTTTT. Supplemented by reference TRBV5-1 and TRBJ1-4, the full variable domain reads KAGVTQTPRYLIKTRGQQVTLSCSPISGHRSVSWYQQTPGQGLQFLFEYFSETQRNKGNFPGRFSGRQFSNSRSEMNVSTLELGDSALYLCASSLGTGSNEKLFFGSGTQLSVL.

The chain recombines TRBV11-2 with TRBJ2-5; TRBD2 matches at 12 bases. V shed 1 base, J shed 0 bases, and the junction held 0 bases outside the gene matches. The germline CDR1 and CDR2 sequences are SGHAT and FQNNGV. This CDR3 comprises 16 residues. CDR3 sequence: CASSLGTSGNQETQYF. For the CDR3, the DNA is TGTGCCAGCAGCTTAGGGACTAGCGGGAACCAAGAGACCCAGTACTTC.

The chain's CDR3 is CASSLTVVGTDTQYF. As DNA, the CDR3 is TGCGCCAGCAGCTTGACGGTAGTTGGCACAGATACGCAGTATTTT. The V call is TRBV5-1, the J call TRBJ2-3; D is unresolved. The CDR3 contains 15 residues. Germline values: CDR1 SGHRS, CDR2 YFSETQ. Trimming pared 1 base from V and 1 base from J, leaving 10 bases between. Combining the CDR3 with reference TRBV5-1 and TRBJ2-3 gives the whole variable domain KAGVTQTPRYLIKTRGQQVTLSCSPISGHRSVSWYQQTPGQGLQFLFEYFSETQRNKGNFPGRFSGRQFSNSRSEMNVSTLELGDSALYLCASSLTVVGTDTQYFGPGTRLTVL.

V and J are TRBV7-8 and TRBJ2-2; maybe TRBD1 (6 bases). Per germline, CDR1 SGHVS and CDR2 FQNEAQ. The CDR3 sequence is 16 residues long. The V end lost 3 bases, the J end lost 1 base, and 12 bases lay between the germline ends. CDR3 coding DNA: TGTGCCAGCAGCTTCCCCTCAGGGGTGAACACCGGGGAGCTGTTTTTT. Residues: CASSFPSGVNTGELFF.

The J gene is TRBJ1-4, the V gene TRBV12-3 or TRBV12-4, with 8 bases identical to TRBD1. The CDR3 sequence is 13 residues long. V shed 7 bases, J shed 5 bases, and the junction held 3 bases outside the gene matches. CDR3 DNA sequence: TGTGCCAGCACCGGGACAGGCAATGAAAAACTGTTTTTT. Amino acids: CASTGTGNEKLFF.

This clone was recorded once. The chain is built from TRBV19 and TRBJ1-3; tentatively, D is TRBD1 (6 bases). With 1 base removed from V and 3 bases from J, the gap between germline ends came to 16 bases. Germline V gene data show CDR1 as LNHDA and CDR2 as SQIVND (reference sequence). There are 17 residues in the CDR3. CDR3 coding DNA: TGTGCCAGTAGTATAGGGGGGCAGGGAATCGTTGGAAACACCATATATTTT. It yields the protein CASSIGGQGIVGNTIYF.

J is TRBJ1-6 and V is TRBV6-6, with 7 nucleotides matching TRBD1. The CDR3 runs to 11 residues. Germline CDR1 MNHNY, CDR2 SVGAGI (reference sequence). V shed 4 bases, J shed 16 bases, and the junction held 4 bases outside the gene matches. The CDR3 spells CASSSLQGLHF. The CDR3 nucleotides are TGTGCCAGCAGTTCTCTACAGGGGCTCCACTTT.

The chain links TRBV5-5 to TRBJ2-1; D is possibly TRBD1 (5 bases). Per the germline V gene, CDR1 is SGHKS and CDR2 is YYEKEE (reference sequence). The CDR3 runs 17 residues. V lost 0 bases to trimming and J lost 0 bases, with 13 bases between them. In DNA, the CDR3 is TGTGCCAGCAGCTTGGCCGCGCTAAGGGGCTCCTACAATGAGCAGTTCTTC. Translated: CASSLAALRGSYNEQFF.

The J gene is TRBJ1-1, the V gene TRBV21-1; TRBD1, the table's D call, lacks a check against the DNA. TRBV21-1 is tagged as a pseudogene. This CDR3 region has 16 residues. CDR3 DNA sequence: TGTGCCAGCAGCTTCCACCGGGACAGGGGGCACACTGAAGCTTTCTTT. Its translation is CASSFHRDRGHTEAFF.

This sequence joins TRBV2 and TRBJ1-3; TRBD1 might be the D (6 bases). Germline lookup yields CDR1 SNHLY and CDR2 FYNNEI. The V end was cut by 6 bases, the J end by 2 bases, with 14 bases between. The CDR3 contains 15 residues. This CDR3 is CASSNAGVAGNTIYF. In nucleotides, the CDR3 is TGTGCCAGCAGCAATGCAGGGGTGGCTGGAAACACCATATATTTT. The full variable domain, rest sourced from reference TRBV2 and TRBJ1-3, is EPEVTQTPSHQVTQMGQEVILRCVPISNHLYFYWYRQILGQKVEFLVSFYNNEISEKSEIFDDQFSVERPDGSNFTLKIRSTKLEDSAMYFCASSNAGVAGNTIYFGEGSWLTVV.